The 7 T cell receptor beta chains below come from one sample, sequenced in a study of response to subunit inactivated influenza vaccine. TCRdb fed the RT-PCR reads into MiXCR, producing one record per CDR3 protein. The sample yields around 710,000 distinct CDR3 sequences, approximately 15% seen once. The input for sequencing was PBMCs from blood, taken approximately 15 days before vaccination. The receptors shown here come from a man in his fifties or sixties who received an inactivated influenza vaccine.

J is TRBJ2-7 and V is TRBV4-1, with D tentatively TRBD1 (8 bases). The germline CDR1 and CDR2 sequences are MGHRA and YSYEKL. V lost 4 bases and J lost 3, with 22 bases in between. The CDR3 length is 17 residues. CDR3 coding DNA: TGCGCCAGCAGCCCCCTACCGACAGGGGCGGGAGACTACGAGCAGTACTTC. This gives the protein CASSPLPTGAGDYEQYF.

The table lists this clonotype with a few counts. The chain is built from TRBV7-2 and TRBJ2-2; 8 nucleotides align to TRBD2. In germline, CDR1 is SGHTA, CDR2 FQGNSA. The CDR3 consists of 17 residues. Losses at the gene ends were 5 bases for V and 2 bases for J; bases not matched to a gene: 10. CDR3 nucleotide sequence: TGTGCCAGCAGCCCCCGTGGCGGGGGGCGTAACACCGGGGAGCTGTTTTTT. Translating gives CASSPRGGGRNTGELFF.

The chain combines TRBV18 with TRBJ1-1; D is uncertain. CDR3 length: 15 residues. The V gene's germline CDR1 is KGHSH and CDR2 LQKENI. Trimming removed 0 bases from V and 1 base from J, with 9 bases in between. In DNA, the CDR3 is TGTGCCAGCTCACCACCGAGGTCTGAGAACACTGAAGCTTTCTTT. Its translation: CASSPPRSENTEAFF. Full variable domain (outside the CDR3, taken from reference TRBV18 and TRBJ1-1): NAGVMQNPRHLVRRRGQEARLRCSPMKGHSHVYWYRQLPEEGLKFMVYLQKENIIDESGMPKERFSAEFPKEGPSILRIQQVVRGDSAAYFCASSPPRSENTEAFFGQGTRLTVV.

This CDR3 reads CASTRAGTNEKLFF. CDR3 bases: TGTGCCAGCACCAGGGCCGGGACTAATGAAAAACTGTTTTTT. The chain has TRBV7-9 and TRBJ1-4, with D maybe TRBD1 (5 bases). This CDR3 is 14 amino acids long. From germline, CDR1 is SEHNR and CDR2 FQNEAQ (reference sequence). Trimming took off 7 bases at V and 2 bases at J, with 11 bases between the two ends.

This rearrangement joins TRBV20-1 to TRBJ2-1, with no clear D. This CDR3 comprises 14 residues. CDR1 and CDR2 (germline): DFQATT, SNEGSKA (reference sequence). V was clipped by 0 bases and J by 12 bases, with 18 bases between them. The DNA of the CDR3 is TGCAGTGCTAGAGATCGAGTAGAAAGGTGGCGGCAGTTCTTC. It yields the protein CSARDRVERWRQFF.

The rearrangement links TRBV10-3 to TRBJ1-4; the D gene is possibly TRBD1 (6 bases). The V gene's germline CDR1 is ENHRY and CDR2 SYGVKD. The CDR3 spans 14 residues. Trimming took off 6 bases at V and 4 bases at J, with 12 bases between the two ends. CDR3 in DNA: TGTGCCATCAGAAACGGACAGAATAATGAAAAACTGTTTTTT. It yields the protein CAIRNGQNNEKLFF.

This clonotype occurred a few times. This rearrangement joins TRBV9 to TRBJ2-2; D is perhaps TRBD2 (6 bases). Germline assignment: CDR1 SGDLS and CDR2 YYNGEE. The V end was cut by 2 bases, the J end by 6 bases, with 11 bases between. This CDR3 spans 14 amino acids. The CDR3 sequence is CASSVAGLPGELFF. CDR3 DNA: TGTGCCAGCAGCGTGGCGGGATTACCCGGGGAGCTGTTTTTT.